A selection of T cell receptor beta chains follows, all from one sample in a study of T cells in Graves' hyperthyroidism and ophthalmopathy. In TCRdb, the multiplex PCR reads were re-called with MiXCR into one record per CDR3 protein. The data hold nearly 600,000 distinct CDR3 sequences, with 14% observed a single time. Sequencing was performed on blood. Every receptor here comes from a woman aged 18-30 years with Graves' ophthalmopathy. Both conserved end residues are part of each CDR3. D genes are given only for firm matches. The listing skips clone size in some rows; elsewhere it reads once, few, many or a size class.

d_call	j_call	clone_size	cdr3_length	v_call	cdr3_nt	cdr3_aa
TRBD2	TRBJ2-1	-	14	TRBV28	TGTGCCAGCAGCCCGAGCGGGAGGGGGAATGAGCAGTTCTTC	CASSPSGRGNEQFF
TRBD2	TRBJ2-7	-	15	TRBV28	TGTGCCAGCAAGACCGGGACTAGCGGGAGTTACGAGCAGTACTTC	CASKTGTSGSYEQYF
-	TRBJ2-6	-	17	TRBV27	TGTGCCAGCAGCATCCGGGACATCCGGGATGGGGCCAACGTCCTGACTTTC	CASSIRDIRDGANVLTF
TRBD1	TRBJ2-1	few	16	TRBV6-2/TRBV6-3	TGTGCCAGCAGTTACTCTCGGACAGGGGGTGTGAATGAGCAGTTCTTC	CASSYSRTGGVNEQFF
-	TRBJ1-2	-	14	TRBV27	TGTGCCAGCAGTTTATCAGGGACGAACTATGGCTACACCTTC	CASSLSGTNYGYTF
-	TRBJ2-5	many	14	TRBV7-2	TGTGCCAGCAGACCAACAGGTTCTTCGGAGACCCAGTACTTC	CASRPTGSSETQYF
-	TRBJ1-1	many	18	TRBV6-1	TGTGCCAGCAGTGATCTCACGCTAGTGGCGGGCCTGGGTACTGAAGCTTTCTTT	CASSDLTLVAGLGTEAFF
-	TRBJ2-2	-	11	TRBV7-9	TGTGGACATTTGGCGACCGGGGAGCTGTTTTTT	CGHLATGELFF
TRBD2	TRBJ2-1	many	15	TRBV9	TGTGCCAGCAGCGCTGGGACTAGCGCTTACAATGAGCAGTTCTTC	CASSAGTSAYNEQFF
-	TRBJ2-1	many	15	TRBV5-1	TGCGCCAGCAGCCCCGGCCCTCAGGGAGGAAATGAGCAGTTCTTC	CASSPGPQGGNEQFF
-	TRBJ2-2	many	16	TRBV7-2	TGTGCCAGCAGCTTAGGGAGGGGGCGGGTCACCGGGGAGCTGTTTTTT	CASSLGRGRVTGELFF
-	TRBJ2-1	many	15	TRBV6-2/TRBV6-3	TGTGCCAGCAGCCGCCGGGACCCGCCCCACAATGAGCAGTTCTTC	CASSRRDPPHNEQFF
-	TRBJ2-1	-	20	TRBV4-3	TGCGCCAGCAGCCGAGATCAATTTATGTGGAAAGGGGGGGTCTACAATGAGCAGTTCTTC	CASSRDQFMWKGGVYNEQFF
-	TRBJ1-2	-	13	TRBV20-1	TGCAGTGCTCTCGGGACCAGGTACTATGGCTACACCTTC	CSALGTRYYGYTF
-	TRBJ1-2	many	14	TRBV6-5	TGTGCCAGCAGTTACTCGATAGGGGTGAATGGCTACACCTTC	CASSYSIGVNGYTF
-	TRBJ1-5	-	15	TRBV5-1	TGCGCCAGCAGCTTGTCGCCGGGGATCAATCAGCCCCAGCATTTT	CASSLSPGINQPQHF
-	TRBJ2-2	few	16	TRBV6-4	TGTGCCAGCAGTGACTTTGAGCGATCGAACACCGGGGAGCTGTTTTTT	CASSDFERSNTGELFF
-	TRBJ1-6	-	15	TRBV28	TGTGTCGGCAGTACCCCTGTTGGGGGCAGATCACCCCTCCACTTT	CVGSTPVGGRSPLHF
TRBD2	TRBJ2-6	many	17	TRBV2	TGTGCCAGCTCCGGGACTCGTGGGGGGGACGGGGCCAACGTCCTGACTTTC	CASSGTRGGDGANVLTF
-	TRBJ1-2	-	14	TRBV19	TGTGCCAGTAGTACCTCCGGGACCTACTATGGCTACACCTTC	CASSTSGTYYGYTF
-	TRBJ2-7	many	15	TRBV7-3	TGTGCCAGCAGCGAGAACAGGGATAGCTCCTACGAGCAGTACTTC	CASSENRDSSYEQYF
TRBD1	TRBJ1-1	many	14	TRBV27	TGTGCCAGCAGTTTATCTCAGGGGGCAACTGAAGCTTTCTTT	CASSLSQGATEAFF
-	TRBJ2-7	many	14	TRBV5-1	TGCGCCAGCAGCTTCCGGGACAACGCCTACGAGCAGTACTTC	CASSFRDNAYEQYF
TRBD2	TRBJ2-1	few	11	TRBV30	TGTGCCTTTAGCGGGAGCTATGAGCAGTTCTTC	CAFSGSYEQFF
-	TRBJ2-1	many	14	TRBV7-6	TGTGCCAGCAGCCCCCAAAGTTTCGTACCTGAGCAGTTCTTC	CASSPQSFVPEQFF
TRBD2	TRBJ2-5	-	13	TRBV12-3/TRBV12-4	TGTGCCAGCAGTCTAGCGGCCCAAGAGACCCAGTACTTC	CASSLAAQETQYF
TRBD1	TRBJ2-7	many	14	TRBV6-1	TGTGCCAGCAGCGTCGGGACAGAGAGTTACGAGCAGTACTTC	CASSVGTESYEQYF
TRBD1	TRBJ1-2	-	15	TRBV14	TGTGCCAGCAGCAGGACCCCTTACAGGGGTGATGGCTACACCTTC	CASSRTPYRGDGYTF
-	TRBJ2-3	few	15	TRBV4-2	TGTGCCAGCAGCCAAGACCCAGTTGGGACAGATACGCAGTATTTT	CASSQDPVGTDTQYF
-	TRBJ1-2	many	12	TRBV6-1	TGTGCCAGCAGTGGACAGGTGGATGGCTACACCTTC	CASSGQVDGYTF
TRBD2	TRBJ2-5	many	18	TRBV28	TGTGCCAGCAGTTTGCGGACTAGCGGGAGGTGGTACGGAGAGACCCAGTACTTC	CASSLRTSGRWYGETQYF
-	TRBJ2-7	few	12	TRBV3-1	TGTGCCAGCAGCCAAGACCGCCATGAGCAGTACTTC	CASSQDRHEQYF
-	TRBJ2-7	-	13	TRBV20-1	TGCAGTGCGGGCGGGATGAGCTCCTACGAGCAGTACTTC	CSAGGMSSYEQYF
TRBD2	TRBJ2-5	many	13	TRBV9	TGTGCCAGCAGCGCTAGCGGGATAGAGACCCAGTACTTC	CASSASGIETQYF
-	TRBJ1-4	-	15	TRBV7-9	TGTGCCAGCAGCCTCGGGTCTTTATTGGGTGAAAAACTGTTTTTT	CASSLGSLLGEKLFF
TRBD1	TRBJ2-7	many	13	TRBV6-2/TRBV6-3	TGTGCCAGCCGTGGGACAGGTTCCTACGAGCAGTACTTC	CASRGTGSYEQYF